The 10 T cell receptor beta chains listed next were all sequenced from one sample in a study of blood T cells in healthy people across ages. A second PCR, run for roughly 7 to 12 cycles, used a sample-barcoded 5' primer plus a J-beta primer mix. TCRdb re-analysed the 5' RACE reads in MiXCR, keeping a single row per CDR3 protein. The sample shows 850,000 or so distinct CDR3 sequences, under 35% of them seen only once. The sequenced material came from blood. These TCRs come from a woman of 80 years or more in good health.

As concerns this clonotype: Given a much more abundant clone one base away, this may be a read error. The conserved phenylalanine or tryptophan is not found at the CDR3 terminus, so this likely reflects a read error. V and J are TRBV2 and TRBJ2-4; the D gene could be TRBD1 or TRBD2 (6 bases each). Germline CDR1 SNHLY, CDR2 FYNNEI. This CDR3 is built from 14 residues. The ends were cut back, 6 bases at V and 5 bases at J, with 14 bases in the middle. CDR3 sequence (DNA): TGTGCCAGCAGAGGGCAGAGGGGGGAAAACATTCAGTACTCC. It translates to CASRGQRGENIQYS.

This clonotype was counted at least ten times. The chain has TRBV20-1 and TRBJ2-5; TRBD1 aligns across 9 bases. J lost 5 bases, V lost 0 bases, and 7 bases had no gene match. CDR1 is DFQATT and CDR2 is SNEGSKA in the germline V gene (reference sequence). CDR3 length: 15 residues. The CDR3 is CSARDSGQGPETQYF. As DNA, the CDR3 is TGCAGTGCTAGAGATTCCGGACAGGGGCCGGAGACCCAGTACTTC.

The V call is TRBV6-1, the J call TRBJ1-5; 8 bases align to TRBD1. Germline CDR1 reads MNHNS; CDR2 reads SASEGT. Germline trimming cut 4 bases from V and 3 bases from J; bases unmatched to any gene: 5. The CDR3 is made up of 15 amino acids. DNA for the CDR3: TGTGCCAGCAGTGGGACAGGGTATAACAATCAGCCCCAGCATTTT. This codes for CASSGTGYNNQPQHF.

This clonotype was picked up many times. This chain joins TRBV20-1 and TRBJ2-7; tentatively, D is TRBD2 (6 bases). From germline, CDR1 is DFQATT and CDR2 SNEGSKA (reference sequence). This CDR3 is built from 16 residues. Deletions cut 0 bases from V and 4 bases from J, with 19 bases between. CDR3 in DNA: TGCAGTGCTAGAGACGGGGGTCCTTCAGGAGGGTACGAGCAGTACTTC. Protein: CSARDGGPSGGYEQYF.

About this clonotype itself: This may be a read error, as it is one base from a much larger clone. The CDR3 nucleotides are TGCACCAGCAGCTTGCCCCAGGGGGCAGGTATGGGGCGGACCCAGTACTTC. Translated: CTSSLPQGAGMGRTQYF. This rearrangement joins TRBV5-1 to TRBJ2-7; TRBD1 matches at 8 bases. The DNA end is more similar to TRBJ2-5, so the J call may be wrong. CDR1 is SGHRS, CDR2 YFSETQ, per germline. The length of the CDR3 is 17 residues.

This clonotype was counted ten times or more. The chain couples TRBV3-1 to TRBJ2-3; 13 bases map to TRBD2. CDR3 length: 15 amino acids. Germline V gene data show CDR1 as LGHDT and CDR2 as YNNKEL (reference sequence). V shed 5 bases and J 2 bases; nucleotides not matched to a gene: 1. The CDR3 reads CASSGTSGNTDTQYF. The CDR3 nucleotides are TGTGCCAGCAGCGGGACTAGCGGGAACACAGATACGCAGTATTTT.

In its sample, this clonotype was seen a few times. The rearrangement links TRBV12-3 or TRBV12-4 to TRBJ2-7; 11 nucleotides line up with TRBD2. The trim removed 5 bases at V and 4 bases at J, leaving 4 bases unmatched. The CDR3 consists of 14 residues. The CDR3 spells CASSRTSGFYEQYF. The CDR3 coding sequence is TGTGCCAGCAGTCGGACTAGCGGGTTTTACGAGCAGTACTTC.

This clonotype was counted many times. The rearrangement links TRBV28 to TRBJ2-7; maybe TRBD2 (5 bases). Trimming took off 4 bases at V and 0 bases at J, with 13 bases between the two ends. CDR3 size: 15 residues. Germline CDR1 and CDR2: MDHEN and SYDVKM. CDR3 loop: CASSSLGRGSYEQYF. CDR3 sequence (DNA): TGTGCCAGCAGTTCCCTAGGCCGGGGCTCCTACGAGCAGTACTTC.

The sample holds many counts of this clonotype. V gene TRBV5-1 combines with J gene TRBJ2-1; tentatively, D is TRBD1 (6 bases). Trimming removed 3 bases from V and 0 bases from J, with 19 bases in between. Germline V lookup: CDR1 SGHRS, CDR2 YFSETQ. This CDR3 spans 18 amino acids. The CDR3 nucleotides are TGCGCCAGCAGCTCCTATTTCAGGGGCAGAAGCTCCTACAATGAGCAGTTCTTC. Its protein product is CASSSYFRGRSSYNEQFF.

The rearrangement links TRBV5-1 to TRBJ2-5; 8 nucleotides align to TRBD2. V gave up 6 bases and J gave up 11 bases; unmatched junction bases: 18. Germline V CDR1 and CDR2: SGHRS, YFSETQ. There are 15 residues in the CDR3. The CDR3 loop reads CASNRAGGSDNEQYF. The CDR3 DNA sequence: TGCGCCAGCAACCGGGCGGGGGGCAGCGACAATGAGCAGTACTTC.